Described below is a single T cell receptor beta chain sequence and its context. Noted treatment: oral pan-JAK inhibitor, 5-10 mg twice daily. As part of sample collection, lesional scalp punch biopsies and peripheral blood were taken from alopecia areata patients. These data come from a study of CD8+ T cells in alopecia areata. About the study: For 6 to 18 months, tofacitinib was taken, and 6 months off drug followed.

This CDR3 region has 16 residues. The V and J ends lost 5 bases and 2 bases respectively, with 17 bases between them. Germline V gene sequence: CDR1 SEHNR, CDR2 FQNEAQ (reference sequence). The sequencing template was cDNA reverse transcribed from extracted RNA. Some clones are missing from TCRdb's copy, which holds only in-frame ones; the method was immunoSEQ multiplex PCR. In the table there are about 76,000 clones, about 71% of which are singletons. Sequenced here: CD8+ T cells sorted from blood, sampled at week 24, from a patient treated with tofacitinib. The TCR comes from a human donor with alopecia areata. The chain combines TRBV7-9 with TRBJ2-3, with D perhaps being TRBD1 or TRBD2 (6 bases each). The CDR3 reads CASSPPPGANTDTQYF. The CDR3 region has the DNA TGTGCCAGCAGCCCCCCCCCGGGGGCCAACACAGATACGCAGTATTTT.